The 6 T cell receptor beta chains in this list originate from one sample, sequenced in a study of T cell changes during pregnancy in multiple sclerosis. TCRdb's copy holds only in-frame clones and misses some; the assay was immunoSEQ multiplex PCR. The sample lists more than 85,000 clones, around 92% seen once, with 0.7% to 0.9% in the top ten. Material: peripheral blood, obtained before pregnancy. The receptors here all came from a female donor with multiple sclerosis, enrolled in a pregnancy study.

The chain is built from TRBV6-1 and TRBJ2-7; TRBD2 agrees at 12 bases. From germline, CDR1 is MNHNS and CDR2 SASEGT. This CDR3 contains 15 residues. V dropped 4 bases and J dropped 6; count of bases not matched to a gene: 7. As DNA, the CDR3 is TGTGCCAGCAGTGTCACTAGCGGGAGGACGCGCGAGCAGTACTTC. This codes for CASSVTSGRTREQYF.

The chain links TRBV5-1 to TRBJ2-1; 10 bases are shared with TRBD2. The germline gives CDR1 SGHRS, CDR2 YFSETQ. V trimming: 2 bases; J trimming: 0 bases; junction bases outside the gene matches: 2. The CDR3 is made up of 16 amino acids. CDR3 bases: TGCGCCAGCAGCTTCGCTAGCGGGAGCTCCTACAATGAGCAGTTCTTC. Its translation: CASSFASGSSYNEQFF.

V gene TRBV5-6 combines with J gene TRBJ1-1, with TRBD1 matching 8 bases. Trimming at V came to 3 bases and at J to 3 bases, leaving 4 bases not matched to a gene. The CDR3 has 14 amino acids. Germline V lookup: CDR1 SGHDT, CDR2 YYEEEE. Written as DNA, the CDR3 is TGTGCCAGCAGCTGGACAGGGAGGGACACTGAAGCTTTCTTT. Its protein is CASSWTGRDTEAFF.

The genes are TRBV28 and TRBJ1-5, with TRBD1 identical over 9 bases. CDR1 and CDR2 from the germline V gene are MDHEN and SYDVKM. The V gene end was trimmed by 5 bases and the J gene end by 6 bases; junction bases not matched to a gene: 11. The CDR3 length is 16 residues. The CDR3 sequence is CASSASTGGWSQPQHF. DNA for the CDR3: TGTGCCAGCAGTGCCTCAACAGGGGGCTGGAGTCAGCCCCAGCATTTT.

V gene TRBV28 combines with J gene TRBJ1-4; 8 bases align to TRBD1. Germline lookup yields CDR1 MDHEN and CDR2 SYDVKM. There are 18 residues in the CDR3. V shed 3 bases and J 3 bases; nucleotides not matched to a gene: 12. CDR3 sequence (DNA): TGTGCCAGCAGTTTTTCCCCTAATAGGACAGGGCCTAATGAAAAACTGTTTTTT. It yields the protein CASSFSPNRTGPNEKLFF.

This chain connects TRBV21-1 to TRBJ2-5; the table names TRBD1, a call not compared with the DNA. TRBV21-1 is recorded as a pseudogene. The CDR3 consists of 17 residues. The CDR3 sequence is CASSKLGPFLSNETQYF. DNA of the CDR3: TGTGCCAGCAGCAAACTGGGCCCTTTCCTGTCCAACGAGACCCAGTACTTC.